What follows are 10 T cell receptor beta chains derived from one specimen sequenced in a study of post-analysis software for immune sequencing data. Findings of the study overall: The study found TRBV5-6, TRBV5-1 and TRBV20-1 among several TRBV segments more frequent in patients than controls.

These receptors have no identified antigens. Unique molecular identifiers tagged the TCR beta cDNA libraries. TCRdb reprocessed the PCR reads via MiXCR and lists one record per CDR3 protein. The sample lists about 620,000 distinct CDR3 sequences; about 44% were seen once. Sequencing was performed on blood. The receptors come from a girl aged 5 to 17 with multiple sclerosis.

This chain connects TRBV12-3 or TRBV12-4 to TRBJ1-1, with D tentatively TRBD1 (6 bases). The CDR3 length is 13 residues. Between the trimmed V and J ends, which lost 6 bases and 8 bases, there was a span of 16 bases. CDR3 in DNA: TGTGCCAGCAGGACGGACAGCGGTCGGGAAGCTTTCTTT. Protein: CASRTDSGREAFF.

This clonotype was seen more than once but under ten times. The rearrangement joins TRBV20-1 to TRBJ2-1; TRBD2 matches at 12 bases. The CDR3 loop spans 14 amino acids. V shed 2 bases and J 8 bases; nucleotides not matched to a gene: 4. CDR1 and CDR2 (germline): DFQATT, SNEGSKA (reference sequence). This CDR3 reads CSARLAGGLDEQFF. The CDR3 DNA follows: TGCAGTGCTAGACTAGCGGGAGGGTTGGATGAGCAGTTCTTC.

The rearrangement joins TRBV24-1 to TRBJ2-7; 7 nucleotides align to TRBD1. There are 13 residues in the CDR3. Germline V gene lookup returns CDR1 KGHDR and CDR2 SFDVKD. With V trimmed by 7 bases and J by 0 bases, 2 bases remained unmatched. The CDR3 is CATSGTDSYEQYF. In DNA form, the CDR3 reads TGTGCCACCAGCGGGACAGACTCCTACGAGCAGTACTTC.

J is TRBJ2-3 and V is TRBV12-3 or TRBV12-4, with 9 nucleotides matching TRBD2. V shed 6 bases and J 1 base; nucleotides not matched to a gene: 2. The CDR3 sequence is 14 residues long. The CDR3 reads CASRSSGGTDTQYF. As DNA, the CDR3 is TGTGCCAGCAGGTCTAGCGGGGGCACAGATACGCAGTATTTT.

The CDR3 DNA sequence: TGTGCCAGCAGCCCAGGGACACTCGGCAGGGGCTACGAGCAGTACTTC. Translation gives CASSPGTLGRGYEQYF. The chain joins TRBV14 to TRBJ2-7, with D tentatively TRBD1 (6 bases). This CDR3 is 16 amino acids long. CDR1 is SGHDN and CDR2 is FVKESK in the germline V gene. The V and J ends lost 4 bases and 3 bases respectively, with 19 bases between them.

In the case of this clonotype: Relative to the germline gene, one junction end is altered; a read error may explain this. The V call is TRBV5-1, the J call TRBJ2-1; 11 nucleotides line up with TRBD2. Germline V lookup: CDR1 SGHRS, CDR2 YFSETQ. There are 16 residues in the CDR3. CDR3 coding DNA: TGCGCCGGCAGCTTGTTTCTAGCGGGGGGCGGAGGTGAGCAGTTCTTC. This translates into CAGSLFLAGGGGEQFF.

The V and J genes are TRBV29-1 and TRBJ2-1; tentatively, D is TRBD1 (5 bases). CDR1 is SQVTM, CDR2 ANQGSEA, per germline. The germline V and J ends were trimmed by 8 bases and 5 bases, with 16 bases remaining between them. This CDR3 comprises 13 residues. CDR3 DNA sequence: TGCAGCTCGACCCCGTGGGGCGACAATGAGCAGTTCTTC. The encoded protein is CSSTPWGDNEQFF.

The gene calls are TRBV4-1 and TRBJ2-3; 12 nucleotides agree with TRBD2. The CDR3 runs to 16 residues. V lost 3 bases and J lost 1; bases outside the gene matches: 2. CDR1 is MGHRA and CDR2 is YSYEKL in the germline V gene. The CDR3 reads CASSHRLAGGTDTQYF. CDR3 in DNA: TGCGCCAGCAGCCACCGACTAGCGGGGGGCACAGATACGCAGTATTTT.

The J gene is TRBJ2-4, the V gene TRBV3-1; possibly TRBD1 or TRBD2 for D (5 bases each). The end of the DNA aligns better with TRBJ2-7, so the J call may be wrong. This CDR3 spans 15 amino acids. The V gene's germline CDR1 is LGHDT and CDR2 YNNKEL (reference sequence). The chain's CDR3 is CASSEEGFGPYEQYF. The CDR3 DNA reads as TGTGCCAGCAGTGAAGAGGGGTTTGGCCCCTACGAGCAGTACTTC.

The V and J genes are TRBV7-2 and TRBJ1-2, with D maybe TRBD1 (6 bases). Germline lookup yields CDR1 SGHTA and CDR2 FQGNSA. The V end was cut by 0 bases, the J end by 6 bases, with 14 bases between. The CDR3 consists of 15 residues. The CDR3 protein is CASSLARGAEDGYTF. The DNA for the CDR3 is TGTGCCAGCAGCTTAGCCCGGGGGGCGGAAGATGGCTACACCTTC.